This passage covers 11 T cell receptor beta chains from one sample sequenced in a study of CD8+ T cells in alopecia areata. The treatment was: oral pan-JAK inhibitor, 5-10 mg twice daily. Extraction and reverse transcription of RNA yielded cDNA as the sequencing template. The method was immunoSEQ multiplex PCR; TCRdb's version includes in-frame clones alone and lacks a portion of them. There are about 120,000 clones in the sample; more than 40% occur only once, and approximately 0.5% lies in the top ten. The sequencing here drew on CD4+ T cells sorted from blood, taken at week 4, from a patient treated with tofacitinib. Every receptor here comes from a human donor with alopecia areata.

The gene calls are TRBV30 and TRBJ1-1; 9 bases align to TRBD1. This CDR3 has 15 amino acids. The germline V gene encodes CDR1 GTSNPN and CDR2 SVGIG (reference sequence). J gave up 1 base and V 3 bases, and 6 bases lay outside the gene matches. The CDR3: CAWRGQGGPNTEAFF. CDR3 nucleotides: TGTGCCTGGAGGGGACAGGGAGGACCGAACACTGAAGCTTTCTTT. Drawing the rest from reference TRBV30 and TRBJ1-1, the complete variable domain is SQTIHQWPATLVQPVGSPLSLECTVEGTSNPNLYWYRQAAGRGLQLLFYSVGIGQISSEVPQNLSASRPQDRQFILSSKKLLLSDSGFYLCAWRGQGGPNTEAFFGQGTRLTVV.

The chain combines TRBV30 with TRBJ1-1, with no clear D. The CDR3 covers 14 residues. V was shortened by 1 base and J by 4 bases, with 13 bases between the two germline ends. CDR1 is GTSNPN and CDR2 is SVGIG in the germline V gene (reference sequence). Here the CDR3 reads CAWSAWSRGTEAFF. Written as DNA, the CDR3 is TGTGCCTGGAGTGCGTGGTCGCGGGGCACTGAAGCTTTCTTT.

The rearrangement joins TRBV19 to TRBJ2-3; tentatively, D is TRBD2 (6 bases). The CDR3 totals 14 residues. Deletions cut 6 bases from V and 1 base from J, with 11 bases between. Germline-derived CDR1 and CDR2 are LNHDA and SQIVND (reference sequence). The CDR3 protein is CASRVAVGTDTQYF. The CDR3 bases are TGTGCCAGTAGAGTAGCGGTCGGCACAGATACGCAGTATTTT.

The chain couples TRBV5-4 to TRBJ1-2; 7 bases fit TRBD1. The CDR3 is 16 residues long. With V trimmed by 4 bases and J by 4 bases, 13 bases remained unmatched. CDR1 SGHNT and CDR2 YYREEE come from the germline V gene (reference sequence). CDR3 sequence (DNA): TGTGCCAGCAGCACCAAGCACAGGGGATGGATCTATGGCTACACCTTC. Translated, it gives CASSTKHRGWIYGYTF. Full variable domain (remainder filled in from reference TRBV5-4 and TRBJ1-2): ETGVTQSPTHLIKTRGQQVTLRCSSQSGHNTVSWYQQALGQGPQFIFQYYREEENGRGNFPPRFSGLQFPNYSSELNVNALELDDSALYLCASSTKHRGWIYGYTFGSGTRLTVV.

This clone was seen more than once but under ten times. The chain is built from TRBV30 and TRBJ1-5; D gene ambiguous. The CDR3 length is 12 residues. CDR1 is GTSNPN and CDR2 is SVGIG in the germline V gene (reference sequence). V was clipped by 6 bases and J by 7 bases, with 13 bases between them. CDR3 nucleotides: TGTGCCTGCGCTCGGGGAGAGCAGCCCCAGCATTTT. Amino acids: CACARGEQPQHF.

The rearrangement links TRBV29-1 to TRBJ1-3; D unresolved. There are 12 residues in the CDR3. V gave up 4 bases and J gave up 3 bases, with 7 bases separating them. Germline V gene data show CDR1 as SQVTM and CDR2 as ANQGSEA. CDR3 nucleotide sequence: TGCAGCGTTGTAGGCCTTGGAAACACCATATATTTT. Its translation is CSVVGLGNTIYF.

This clone was detected only a few times. The rearrangement joins TRBV5-6 to TRBJ2-2, with D possibly TRBD2 on 6 matching bases. Germline V CDR1 and CDR2: SGHDT, YYEEEE. Deletions cut 1 base from V and 2 bases from J, with 9 bases between. This CDR3 is built from 15 residues. CDR3 coding DNA: TGTGCCAGCAGCTTGTACGGGAGTAACACCGGGGAGCTGTTTTTT. This encodes CASSLYGSNTGELFF.

This clone was seen a few times. V usage is TRBV7-9 and J usage is TRBJ2-7; 12 bases fit TRBD2. The CDR3 covers 16 residues. V lost 5 bases, J lost 6 bases, and 11 bases stayed unmatched. Per germline, CDR1 SEHNR and CDR2 FQNEAQ (reference sequence). In DNA, the CDR3 is TGTGCCAGCAGCCAGGGCATGACTAGCGGGAGTTTCGAGCAGTACTTC. Translation: CASSQGMTSGSFEQYF.

This clone has a handful of counts. The genes are TRBV7-3 and TRBJ2-2; no definite D call. The V end lost 10 bases, the J end lost 4 bases, and 10 bases lay between the germline ends. The CDR3 is 12 amino acids. Per germline, CDR1 SGHTA and CDR2 FQGTGA. CDR3 nucleotide sequence: TGTGCCACCTCTCCCGGCACCGGGGAGCTGTTTTTT. Translating gives CATSPGTGELFF.

The table lists this clone with a few counts. V usage is TRBV19 and J usage is TRBJ1-6; the D is unclear. Per the germline V gene, CDR1 is LNHDA and CDR2 is SQIVND (reference sequence). The CDR3 spans 14 residues. Trimming removed 6 bases at V and 10 bases at J, with 16 bases between. DNA for the CDR3: TGTGCCAGTAGAATGGACCACGATCGGTCACCCCTCCACTTT. Protein product: CASRMDHDRSPLHF.

V gene TRBV6-5 combines with J gene TRBJ2-2; TRBD1 matches at 7 bases. The ends lost 8 bases at V and 12 bases at J; junction bases unmatched: 15. Looked up from germline, CDR1 is MNHEY and CDR2 is SVGAGI. The CDR3 has 14 amino acids. CDR3 residues: CASGGQPLPGKLFF. CDR3 DNA: TGTGCCAGCGGGGGACAGCCATTACCGGGGAAGCTGTTTTTT.